This TCR beta chain was sequenced for a study of blood T cell repertoires in COVID-19. Study context: The United States, Italy and Spain supplied acute and convalescent COVID-19 samples. T cells, B-cell-depleted T cells, or PBMCs supplied cDNA or gDNA.

Germline-derived CDR1 and CDR2 are LGHDT and YNNKEL (reference sequence). There are 15 residues in the CDR3. V shed 4 bases and J 5 bases; nucleotides not matched to a gene: 3. As handled by the study authors: It was from reference gene primer amplification that nucleated cell counts were estimated. Method: immunoSEQ multiplex PCR; TCRdb's copy keeps in-frame clones and lacks some. The V and J calls and clone size were taken over from that table, and D and trimming were inferred from the DNA. The data contain some 130,000 clones, nearly 70% of them singletons. The chain combines TRBV3-1 (or the pseudogene TRBV3-2) with TRBJ1-4; 11 nucleotides line up with TRBD1. The sequence came from a woman aged 70 to 79 with acute or convalescent COVID-19. The sample taken for sequencing was peripheral blood. This CDR3 is CASSLGTGGNEKLFF. CDR3 nucleotide sequence: TGTGCCAGCAGCCTTGGGACAGGGGGGAATGAAAAACTGTTTTTT.